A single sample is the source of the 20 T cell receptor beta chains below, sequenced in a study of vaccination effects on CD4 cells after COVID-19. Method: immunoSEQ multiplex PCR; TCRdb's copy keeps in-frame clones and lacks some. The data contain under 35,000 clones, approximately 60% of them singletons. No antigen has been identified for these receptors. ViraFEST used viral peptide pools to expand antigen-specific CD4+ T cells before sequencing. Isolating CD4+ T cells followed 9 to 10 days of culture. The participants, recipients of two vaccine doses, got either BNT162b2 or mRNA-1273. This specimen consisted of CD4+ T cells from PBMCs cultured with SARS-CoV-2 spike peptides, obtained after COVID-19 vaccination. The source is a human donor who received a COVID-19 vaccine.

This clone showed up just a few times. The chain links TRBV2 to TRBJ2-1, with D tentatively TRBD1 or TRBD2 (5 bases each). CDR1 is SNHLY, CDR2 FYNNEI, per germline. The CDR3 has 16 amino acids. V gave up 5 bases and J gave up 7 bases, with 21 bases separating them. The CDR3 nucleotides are TGTGCCAGCAGTTTAGAGGGGTCTAGGCTCTTGAATGAGCAGTTCTTC. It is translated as CASSLEGSRLLNEQFF.

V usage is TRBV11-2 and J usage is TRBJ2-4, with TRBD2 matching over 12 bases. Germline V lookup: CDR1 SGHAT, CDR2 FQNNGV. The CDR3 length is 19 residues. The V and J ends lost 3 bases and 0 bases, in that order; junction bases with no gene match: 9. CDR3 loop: CASSFWTSGTLLAKNIQYF. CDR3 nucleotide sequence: TGTGCCAGCAGCTTTTGGACTAGCGGGACCCTCTTAGCCAAAAACATTCAGTACTTC.

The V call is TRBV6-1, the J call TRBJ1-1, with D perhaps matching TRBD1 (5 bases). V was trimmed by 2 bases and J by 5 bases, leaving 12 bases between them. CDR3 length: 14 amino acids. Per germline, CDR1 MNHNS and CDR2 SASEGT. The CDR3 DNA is TGTGCCAGCAGTGAAATGGGGGGGAGAACTGAAGCTTTCTTT. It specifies CASSEMGGRTEAFF.

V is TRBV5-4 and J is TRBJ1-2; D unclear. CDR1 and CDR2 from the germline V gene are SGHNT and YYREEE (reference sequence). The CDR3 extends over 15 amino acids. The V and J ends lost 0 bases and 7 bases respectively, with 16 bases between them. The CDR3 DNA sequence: TGTGCCAGCAGCTTGGATCGGGTCAGAGTCGGTGGCTACACCTTC. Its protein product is CASSLDRVRVGGYTF.

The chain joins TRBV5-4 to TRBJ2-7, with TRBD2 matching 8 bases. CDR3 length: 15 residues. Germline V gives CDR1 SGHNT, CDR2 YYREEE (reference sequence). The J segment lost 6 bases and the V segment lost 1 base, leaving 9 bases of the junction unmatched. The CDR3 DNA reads TGTGCCAGCAGCTTGTACGGGAGGGCTCCCAGCGAGCAGTACTTC. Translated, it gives CASSLYGRAPSEQYF.

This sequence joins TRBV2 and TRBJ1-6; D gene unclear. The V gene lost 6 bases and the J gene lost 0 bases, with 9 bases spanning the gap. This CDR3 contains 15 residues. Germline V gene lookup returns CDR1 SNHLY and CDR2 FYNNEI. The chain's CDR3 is CASRGLSSYNSPLHF. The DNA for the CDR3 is TGTGCCAGCAGAGGGCTCAGCTCCTATAATTCACCCCTCCACTTT.

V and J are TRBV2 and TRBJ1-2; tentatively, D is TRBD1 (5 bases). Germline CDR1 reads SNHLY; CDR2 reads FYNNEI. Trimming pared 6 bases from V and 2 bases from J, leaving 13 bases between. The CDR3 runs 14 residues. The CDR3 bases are TGTGCCAGCAGCTTCCAGGGAACCAACTATGGCTACACCTTC. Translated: CASSFQGTNYGYTF.

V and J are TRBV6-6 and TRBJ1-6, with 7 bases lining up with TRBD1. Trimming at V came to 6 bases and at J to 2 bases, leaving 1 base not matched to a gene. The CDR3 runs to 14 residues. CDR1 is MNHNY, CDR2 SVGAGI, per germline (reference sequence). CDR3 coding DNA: TGTGCCAGCAGGGGACAGCCCTATAATTCACCCCTCCACTTT. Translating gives CASRGQPYNSPLHF.

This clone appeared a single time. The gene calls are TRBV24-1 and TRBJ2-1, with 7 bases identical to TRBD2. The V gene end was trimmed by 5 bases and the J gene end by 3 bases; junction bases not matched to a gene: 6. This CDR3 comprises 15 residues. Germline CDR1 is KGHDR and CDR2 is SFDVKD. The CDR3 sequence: CATSAPGTNYNEQFF. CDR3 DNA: TGTGCCACCAGTGCCCCCGGGACTAACTACAATGAGCAGTTCTTC.

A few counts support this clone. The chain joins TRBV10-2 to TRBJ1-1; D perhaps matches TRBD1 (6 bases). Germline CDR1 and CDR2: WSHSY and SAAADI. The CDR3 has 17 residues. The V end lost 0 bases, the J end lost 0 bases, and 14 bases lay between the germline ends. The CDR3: CASSESGGGVMNTEAFF. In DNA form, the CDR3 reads TGCGCCAGCAGTGAGTCAGGTGGGGGCGTTATGAACACTGAAGCTTTCTTT.

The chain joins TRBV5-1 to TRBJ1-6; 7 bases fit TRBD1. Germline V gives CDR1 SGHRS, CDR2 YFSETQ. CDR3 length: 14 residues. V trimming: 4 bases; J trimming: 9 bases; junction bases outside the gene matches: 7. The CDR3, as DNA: TGCGCCAGCAGCCCCGGGACAGTCGGTTCACCCCTCCACTTT. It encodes CASSPGTVGSPLHF.

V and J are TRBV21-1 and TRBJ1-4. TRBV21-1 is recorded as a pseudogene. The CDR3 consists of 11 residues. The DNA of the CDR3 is TGTGCCAGCACCGGTTGGGGAAAACTGTTTTTT. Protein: CASTGWGKLFF.

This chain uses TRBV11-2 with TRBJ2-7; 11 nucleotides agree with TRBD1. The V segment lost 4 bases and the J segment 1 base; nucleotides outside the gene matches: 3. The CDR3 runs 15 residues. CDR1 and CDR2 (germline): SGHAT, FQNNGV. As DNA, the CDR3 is TGTGCCAGCAGCTGGGGACAGGGGGGATCCTACGAGCAGTACTTC. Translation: CASSWGQGGSYEQYF.

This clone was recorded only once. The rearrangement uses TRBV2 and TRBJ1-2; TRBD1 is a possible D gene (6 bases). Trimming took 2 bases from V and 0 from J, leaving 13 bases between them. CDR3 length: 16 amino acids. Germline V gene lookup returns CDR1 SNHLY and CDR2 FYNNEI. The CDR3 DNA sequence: TGTGCCAGCAGTGAAACCCGACAGGCAGCTAACTATGGCTACACCTTC. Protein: CASSETRQAANYGYTF. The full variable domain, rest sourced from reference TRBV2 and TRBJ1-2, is EPEVTQTPSHQVTQMGQEVILRCVPISNHLYFYWYRQILGQKVEFLVSFYNNEISEKSEIFDDQFSVERPDGSNFTLKIRSTKLEDSAMYFCASSETRQAANYGYTFGSGTRLTVV.

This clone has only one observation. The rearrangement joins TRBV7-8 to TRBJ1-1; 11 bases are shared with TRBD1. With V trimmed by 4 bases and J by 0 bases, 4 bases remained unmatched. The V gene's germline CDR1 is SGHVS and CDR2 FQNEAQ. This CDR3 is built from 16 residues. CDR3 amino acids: CASSSGTGGMNTEAFF. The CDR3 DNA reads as TGTGCCAGCAGCTCCGGGACAGGGGGAATGAACACTGAAGCTTTCTTT.

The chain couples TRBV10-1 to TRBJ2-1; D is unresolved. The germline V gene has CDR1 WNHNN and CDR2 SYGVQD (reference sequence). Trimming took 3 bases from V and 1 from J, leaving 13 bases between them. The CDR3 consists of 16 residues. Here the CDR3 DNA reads TGCGCCAGCAGTGACGGTCCTGGAGTGTCCTACAATGAGCAGTTCTTC. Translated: CASSDGPGVSYNEQFF.

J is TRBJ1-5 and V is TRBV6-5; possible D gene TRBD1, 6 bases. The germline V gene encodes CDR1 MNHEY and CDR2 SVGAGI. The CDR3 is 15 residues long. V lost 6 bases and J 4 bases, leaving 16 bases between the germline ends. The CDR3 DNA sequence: TGTGCCAGCAGGAATCGGGGGGCCGGGAATCAGCCCCAGCATTTT. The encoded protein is CASRNRGAGNQPQHF.

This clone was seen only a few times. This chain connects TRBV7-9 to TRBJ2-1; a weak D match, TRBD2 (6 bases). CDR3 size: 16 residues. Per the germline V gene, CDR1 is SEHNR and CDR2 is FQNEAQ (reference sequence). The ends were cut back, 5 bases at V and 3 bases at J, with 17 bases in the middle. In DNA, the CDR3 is TGTGCCAGCAGCCCCATCGCGGGCGGGAACTACAATGAGCAGTTCTTC. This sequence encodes CASSPIAGGNYNEQFF.

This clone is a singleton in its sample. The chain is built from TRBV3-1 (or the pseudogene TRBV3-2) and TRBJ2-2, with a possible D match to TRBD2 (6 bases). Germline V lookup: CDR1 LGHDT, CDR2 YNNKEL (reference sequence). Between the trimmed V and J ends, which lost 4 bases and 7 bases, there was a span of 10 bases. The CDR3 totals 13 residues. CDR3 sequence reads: CASSRSGGGELFF. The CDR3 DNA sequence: TGTGCCAGCAGCCGTTCCGGGGGCGGGGAGCTGTTTTTT.

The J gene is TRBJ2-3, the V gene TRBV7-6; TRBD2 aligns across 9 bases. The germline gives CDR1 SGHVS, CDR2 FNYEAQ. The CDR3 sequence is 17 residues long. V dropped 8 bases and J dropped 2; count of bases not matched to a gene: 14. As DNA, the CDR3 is TGTGCCAGCGGACTCCCAGAGCGGGGGGCTTACACAGATACGCAGTATTTT. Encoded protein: CASGLPERGAYTDTQYF.